This T cell receptor (beta chain) was recovered during a study of T cell responses to AZD1222 COVID-19 vaccine. Measured with immunoSEQ multiplex PCR; TCRdb has only the in-frame clones, and not every one. The table shows approximately 110,000 clones, with roughly 80% occurring only once. The V and J ends lost 6 bases and 2 bases respectively, with 21 bases between them. CDR3 length equals 17 residues. Germline CDR1 is SGHRS and CDR2 is YFSETQ. The sample was peripheral blood, taken on day 0 of AZD1222 vaccination. The sequence was obtained from an adult in good health. The chain uses TRBV5-1 and TRBJ1-3; D remains unclear. The CDR3 region has the DNA TGCGCCAGCACCTTTTTGCCCTTGGGTGTTCCTGGAAACACCATATATTTT. It specifies CASTFLPLGVPGNTIYF.